This T cell receptor (beta chain) was identified during a study of cytomegalovirus exposure and HLA in healthy donors. Trimming removed 7 bases from V and 4 bases from J; junction bases left unmatched: 4. From germline, CDR1 is MNHNS and CDR2 SASEGT. This CDR3 is 14 amino acids long. PCR employed 60 Vbeta and 13 Jbeta primers. Method: immunoSEQ multiplex PCR; TCRdb's copy keeps in-frame clones and lacks some. The sample lists over 100,000 clones, about three quarters occurring once. Whole-study results and caveats: Specificity of a few CMV-associated chains for CMV antigens was verified in vitro. Presence/absence analyses rested on an assumption that sequencing depth was roughly uniform across donors.

On this clone itself: The antigen is undetermined.

The chain links TRBV6-1 to TRBJ2-5; 12 bases fit TRBD2. The sequence was obtained from a woman in her thirties in good health and CMV-seropositive. The specimen sequenced was PBMCs. The DNA for the CDR3 is TGTGCCAGCAAGACTAGCGGGGGTTTAGAGACCCAGTACTTC. This codes for CASKTSGGLETQYF.